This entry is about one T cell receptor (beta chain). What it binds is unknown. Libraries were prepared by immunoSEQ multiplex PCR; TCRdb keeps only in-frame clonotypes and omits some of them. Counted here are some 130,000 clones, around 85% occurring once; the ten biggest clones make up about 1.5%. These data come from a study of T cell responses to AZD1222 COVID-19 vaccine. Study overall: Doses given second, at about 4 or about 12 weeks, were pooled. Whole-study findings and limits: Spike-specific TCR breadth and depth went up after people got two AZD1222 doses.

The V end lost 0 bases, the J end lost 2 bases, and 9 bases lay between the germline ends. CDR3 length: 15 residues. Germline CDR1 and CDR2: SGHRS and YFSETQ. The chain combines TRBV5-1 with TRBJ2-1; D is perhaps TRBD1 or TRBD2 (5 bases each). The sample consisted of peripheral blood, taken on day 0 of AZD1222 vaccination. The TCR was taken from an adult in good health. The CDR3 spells CASSLGQGAYNEQFF. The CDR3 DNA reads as TGCGCCAGCAGCTTGGGGCAGGGAGCCTACAATGAGCAGTTCTTC.